The 21 T cell receptor beta chains listed next were all sequenced from one sample in a study of blood T cell repertoires in COVID-19. Only in-frame clones appear in the TCRdb table, and some are missing; sequencing was by immunoSEQ multiplex PCR. The sample includes about 130,000 clones, around 79% of them seen just once. Sequencing was carried out using peripheral blood. These receptor sequences come from a woman between 70 and 85 years old with COVID-19, enrolled during active disease.

The chain carries TRBV5-4 and TRBJ1-1, with no clear D. The CDR3 loop spans 13 amino acids. The V end lost 3 bases, the J end lost 4 bases, and 10 bases lay between the germline ends. Germline loops: CDR1 SGHNT, CDR2 YYREEE (reference sequence). In DNA, the CDR3 is TGTGCCAGCAGCTGGGGAGGGTCCACTGAAGCTTTCTTT. Protein: CASSWGGSTEAFF.

V is TRBV5-1 and J is TRBJ1-1; 8 bases are a match to TRBD1. Per the germline V gene, CDR1 is SGHRS and CDR2 is YFSETQ. The CDR3 is made up of 17 amino acids. Losses at the gene ends were 5 bases for V and 1 base for J; bases not matched to a gene: 13. The CDR3 is CASSGGRGHVGNTEAFF. DNA for the CDR3: TGCGCCAGCAGTGGCGGCAGGGGGCATGTTGGGAACACTGAAGCTTTCTTT.

CDR3 loop: CSARTGSEQYF. CDR3 coding DNA: TGCAGTGCAAGGACAGGGAGCGAGCAGTACTTC. The rearrangement uses TRBV20-1 and TRBJ2-7; 8 bases are shared with TRBD1. The V and J ends lost 6 bases and 6 bases, in that order; junction bases with no gene match: 4. There are 11 residues in the CDR3. In germline, CDR1 is DFQATT, CDR2 SNEGSKA (reference sequence).

Written as DNA, the CDR3 is TGTGCCAGTAGTTCAAGTAAGAGAGAGACCCAGTACTTC. Its protein is CASSSSKRETQYF. The chain uses TRBV19 and TRBJ2-5; no clear D. This CDR3 is built from 13 residues. Germline lookup yields CDR1 LNHDA and CDR2 SQIVND (reference sequence). With 5 bases removed from V and 4 bases from J, the gap between germline ends came to 11 bases.

The chain joins TRBV5-1 to TRBJ2-5; TRBD2 aligns across 15 bases. This CDR3 has 19 residues. V was clipped by 4 bases and J by 2 bases; unmatched bases: 12. Germline V gene data show CDR1 as SGHRS and CDR2 as YFSETQ. The CDR3 loop reads CASSEGLAGGPRGQETQYF. DNA of the CDR3: TGCGCCAGCAGCGAGGGACTAGCGGGGGGACCGAGGGGGCAAGAGACCCAGTACTTC.

In its sample, this clone was seen once. The rearrangement uses TRBV27 and TRBJ1-2, with a tentative D call TRBD1 (6 bases). Per germline, CDR1 MNHEY and CDR2 SMNVEV (reference sequence). The CDR3 extends over 15 amino acids. V lost 6 bases and J lost 7, with 21 bases in between. CDR3 sequence reads: CASRASGEIRGGYTF. CDR3 coding DNA: TGTGCCAGCAGAGCCTCGGGCGAAATCAGGGGTGGCTACACCTTC.

The V and J genes are TRBV7-2 and TRBJ2-3, with D perhaps TRBD2 (6 bases). The CDR3 runs 15 residues. Germline CDR1 SGHTA, CDR2 FQGNSA. V shed 5 bases and J shed 1 base, with 13 bases lying between them. This CDR3 is CASSPLERGTDTQYF. DNA of the CDR3: TGTGCCAGCAGCCCCCTGGAGCGGGGCACAGATACGCAGTATTTT.

The rearrangement links TRBV7-9 to TRBJ1-1, with TRBD1 matching over 7 bases. V lost 1 base, J lost 4 bases, and 3 bases stayed unmatched. Looked up from germline, CDR1 is SEHNR and CDR2 is FQNEAQ (reference sequence). This CDR3 is built from 14 residues. The CDR3: CASSLGGGVTEAFF. The CDR3, as DNA: TGTGCCAGCAGCTTAGGAGGGGGCGTCACTGAAGCTTTCTTT. Variable domain in full (rest from reference TRBV7-9 and TRBJ1-1): DTGVSQNPRHKITKRGQNVTFRCDPISEHNRLYWYRQTLGQGPEFLTYFQNEAQLEKSRLLSDRFSAERPKGSFSTLEIQRTEQGDSAMYLCASSLGGGVTEAFFGQGTRLTVV.

The chain employs TRBV4-1 and TRBJ2-1; TRBD2 might be the D (5 bases). Germline CDR1 MGHRA, CDR2 YSYEKL. The V end lost 0 bases, the J end lost 5 bases, and 11 bases lay between the germline ends. The CDR3 covers 15 residues. Here the CDR3 DNA reads TGCGCCAGCAGCCAAGAGGGGAGTGAGGACAATGAGCAGTTCTTC. As protein: CASSQEGSEDNEQFF.

This sequence joins TRBV4-3 and TRBJ1-5; perhaps TRBD1 as D (6 bases). Trimming left V 4 bases short and J 5 bases short, with 9 bases between. Germline CDR1 and CDR2: LGHNA and YSLEER. The CDR3 is 13 amino acids. This chain's CDR3 is CASSRDTHQPQHF. In nucleotides, the CDR3 is TGCGCCAGCAGCCGGGACACTCATCAGCCCCAGCATTTT.

V gene TRBV27 combines with J gene TRBJ1-5; 8 bases map to TRBD1. V was clipped by 2 bases and J by 5 bases; unmatched bases: 11. The CDR3 is 17 residues long. The germline CDR1 and CDR2 sequences are MNHEY and SMNVEV (reference sequence). The CDR3 loop is CASSLPTGQGGDQPQHF. CDR3 nucleotides: TGTGCCAGCAGTTTACCCACCGGACAGGGAGGGGATCAGCCCCAGCATTTT.

The chain is built from TRBV19 and TRBJ2-4, with D unresolved. CDR3 length equals 14 residues. V dropped 3 bases and J dropped 9 bases, with 15 bases sitting between them. Germline V gene lookup returns CDR1 LNHDA and CDR2 SQIVND (reference sequence). The CDR3 spells CASSIRQAESIQYF. CDR3 DNA sequence: TGTGCCAGTAGTATTCGGCAGGCAGAAAGCATTCAGTACTTC.

The chain is built from TRBV24-1 and TRBJ2-3; TRBD2 agrees at 11 bases. Germline V gives CDR1 KGHDR, CDR2 SFDVKD. With V trimmed by 7 bases and J by 4 bases, 6 bases remained unmatched. The CDR3 covers 15 residues. Here the CDR3 reads CATSLAGGPADTQYF. The DNA for the CDR3 is TGTGCCACCAGCTTAGCGGGGGGGCCAGCAGATACGCAGTATTTT.

CDR3 DNA: TGTGCCAGTAGCGAAAGAACAGGGGGCGGCTATGGCTACACCTTC. Protein product: CASSERTGGGYGYTF. This rearrangement joins TRBV19 to TRBJ1-2, with 9 nucleotides matching TRBD1. Trimming took 6 bases from V and 4 from J; bases not matched to a gene: 9. The CDR3 extends over 15 amino acids. Germline V gene sequence: CDR1 LNHDA, CDR2 SQIVND (reference sequence).

The chain combines TRBV7-2 with TRBJ2-2; a weak D match, TRBD2 (7 bases). Germline V gives CDR1 SGHTA, CDR2 FQGNSA. V lost 2 bases and J lost 1, with 14 bases in between. The CDR3 sequence is 17 residues long. The CDR3 DNA reads TGTGCCAGCAGCTTATTTGGGGGGGCCGGGAACACCGGGGAGCTGTTTTTT. This codes for CASSLFGGAGNTGELFF.

V is TRBV7-8 and J is TRBJ1-6; D is undetermined. Trimming left V 5 bases short and J 8 bases short, with 13 bases between. CDR1 is SGHVS, CDR2 FQNEAQ, per germline. The CDR3 is 14 residues long. For the CDR3, the DNA is TGTGCCAGCAGCGGCCAGGCGAGATATTCACCCCTCCACTTT. Its protein product is CASSGQARYSPLHF.

The J gene is TRBJ2-3, the V gene TRBV7-8; TRBD2 aligns across 10 bases. The CDR3 consists of 15 residues. Germline trimming cut 5 bases from V and 1 base from J; bases unmatched to any gene: 3. Germline CDR1 reads SGHVS; CDR2 reads FQNEAQ. In DNA form, the CDR3 reads TGTGCCAGCAGCCCGGGGACTAGCGGCACAGATACGCAGTATTTT. Translated, it gives CASSPGTSGTDTQYF.

This clone showed up just a few times. The chain combines TRBV3-1 (or the pseudogene TRBV3-2) with TRBJ2-1; TRBD1 matches 10 bases. The CDR3 totals 15 residues. Germline CDR1 and CDR2: LGHDT and YNNKEL (reference sequence). V lost 0 bases and J lost 8; bases outside the gene matches: 4. CDR3 protein: CASSQEAGTGDEQFF. DNA for the CDR3: TGTGCCAGCAGCCAAGAAGCCGGGACAGGGGATGAGCAGTTCTTC.

The V and J genes are TRBV9 and TRBJ1-2; D uncertain. Germline CDR1 is SGDLS and CDR2 is YYNGEE. The CDR3 covers 15 residues. Trimming took off 3 bases at V and 2 bases at J, with 14 bases between the two ends. The CDR3 nucleotides read TGTGCCAGCAGCGGCACACGGGAGGTGAACTATGGCTACACCTTC. Amino acid sequence: CASSGTREVNYGYTF. The whole variable domain, remainder taken from reference TRBV9 and TRBJ1-2, is DSGVTQTPKHLITATGQRVTLRCSPRSGDLSVYWYQQSLDQGLQFLIQYYNGEERAKGNILERFSAQQFPDLHSELNLSSLELGDSALYFCASSGTREVNYGYTFGSGTRLTVV.

The CDR3 loop reads CAIATRTGLGGTNEKLFF. The CDR3 nucleotides read TGCGCCATCGCGACGAGGACAGGGCTAGGAGGAACTAATGAAAAACTGTTTTTT. The J gene is TRBJ1-4, the V gene TRBV10-1; 8 bases agree with TRBD1. The CDR3 covers 18 residues. From germline, CDR1 is WNHNN and CDR2 SYGVQD (reference sequence). Trimming took 10 bases from V and 1 from J; bases not matched to a gene: 17.

This clone is a singleton in its sample. This chain joins TRBV4-1 and TRBJ1-4; D remains unclear. This CDR3 contains 15 residues. Trimming removed 1 base at V and 5 bases at J, with 11 bases between. Germline V gene sequence: CDR1 MGHRA, CDR2 YSYEKL. The CDR3 nucleotides are TGCGCCAGCAGCCAAGGCGTCCGGGGAAATGAAAAACTGTTTTTT. Translating it yields CASSQGVRGNEKLFF.